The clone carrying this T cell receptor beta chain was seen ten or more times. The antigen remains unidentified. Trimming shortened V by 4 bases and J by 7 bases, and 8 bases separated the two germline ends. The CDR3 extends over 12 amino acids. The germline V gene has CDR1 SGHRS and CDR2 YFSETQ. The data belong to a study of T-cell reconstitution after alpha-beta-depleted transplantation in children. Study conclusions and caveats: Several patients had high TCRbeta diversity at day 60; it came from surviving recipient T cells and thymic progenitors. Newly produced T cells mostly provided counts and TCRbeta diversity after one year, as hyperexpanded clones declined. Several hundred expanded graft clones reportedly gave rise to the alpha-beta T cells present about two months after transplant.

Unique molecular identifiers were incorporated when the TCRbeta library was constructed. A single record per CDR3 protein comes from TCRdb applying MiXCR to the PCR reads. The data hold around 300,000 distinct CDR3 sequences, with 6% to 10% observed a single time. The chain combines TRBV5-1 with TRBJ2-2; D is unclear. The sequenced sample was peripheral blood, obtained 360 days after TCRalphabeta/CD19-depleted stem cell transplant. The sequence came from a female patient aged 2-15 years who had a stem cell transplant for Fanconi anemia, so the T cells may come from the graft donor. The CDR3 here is CASSALSGELFF. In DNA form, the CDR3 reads TGCGCCAGCAGCGCATTAAGCGGGGAGCTGTTTTTT.